These 2 T cell receptor beta chains were all obtained from the same sample, sequenced in a study of regulatory T cells in long-lasting Graves disease. Building the TCR beta libraries relied on iRepertoire HTBI primers, and CDR3 regions underwent Arm-PCR. One entry per CDR3 protein results from TCRdb running MiXCR on the multiplex PCR reads. The repertoire holds around 480,000 distinct CDR3 sequences, around 15% seen once, with 12% in the top ten. Time point described: newly diagnosed GD, antithyroid drugs for less than 3 months. PBMC RNA was the source of the TCR library. The same sample was also studied in work on T cells in Graves' hyperthyroidism and ophthalmopathy.

The sequenced sample was peripheral blood mononuclear cells (PBMCs), obtained at new diagnosis, from a patient treated with antithyroid drugs. The receptors here all came from a man aged 35 to 55 with Graves disease.

As regards this clonotype: A much more abundant neighbour one base away suggests this may be a read error. The chain is built from TRBV11-2 and TRBJ2-7; possible D gene TRBD1, 5 bases. The assigned J gene may be wrong: the sequence end matches TRBJ2-1 better. CDR1 is SGHAT, CDR2 FQNNGV, per germline. CDR3 length: 14 residues. The CDR3 region is CASALTDTTYEQFF. The CDR3 DNA reads TGTGCCAGCGCCCTGACGGACACTACCTATGAGCAGTTCTTC.

In the case of this clonotype: This may be a read error: a much more frequent sequence differs by one nucleotide. The chain carries TRBV7-9 and TRBJ2-5; 10 bases map to TRBD2. The CDR3 contains 15 residues. The germline gives CDR1 SEHNR, CDR2 FQNEAQ (reference sequence). The CDR3 spells CASSRLAGPQEIQYF. The CDR3, as DNA: TGTGCCAGCAGCCGACTAGCGGGCCCCCAAGAGATCCAGTACTTC.